Shown below are 30 T cell receptor beta chains from a single sample sequenced in a study of response to subunit inactivated influenza vaccine (dated by TCRdb to the late 2010s). Library creation used RT-PCR. Sequencer: Illumina HiSeq 2500. The public reads were reprocessed in TCRdb via fastp at Q25 and MiXCR, keeping in-frame beta chains. Entries that share a CDR3 protein sequence are merged under the most common genes and DNA. This sample lists 650,000 to 800,000 distinct CDR3 sequences; about 15% were detected once. Together, the top ten hold 5.5% to 7% of the sample. The sample in question was PBMCs from blood, obtained 14 days before vaccination. The source is a man between 50 and 59 years old who received an inactivated influenza vaccine. Donor details come from another sample of the same person, matched by shared clones.

This clonotype was seen ten or more times. The chain couples TRBV7-9 to TRBJ1-1; the D gene is possibly TRBD1 (5 bases). V was clipped by 5 bases and J by 4 bases, with 11 bases between them. This CDR3 contains 13 residues. Germline assignment: CDR1 SEHNR and CDR2 FQNEAQ (reference sequence). CDR3 in DNA: TGTGCCAGCAGCCCGACCGGGGGCACTGAAGCTTTCTTT. This sequence encodes CASSPTGGTEAFF. Using reference TRBV7-9 and TRBJ1-1 for the parts outside the CDR3, the full variable domain is DTGVSQNPRHKITKRGQNVTFRCDPISEHNRLYWYRQTLGQGPEFLTYFQNEAQLEKSRLLSDRFSAERPKGSFSTLEIQRTEQGDSAMYLCASSPTGGTEAFFGQGTRLTVV.

This rearrangement joins TRBV28 to TRBJ2-7; D is perhaps TRBD1 or TRBD2 (5 bases each). The V and J ends lost 7 bases and 0 bases respectively, with 13 bases between them. The CDR3 is 14 amino acids. Germline V CDR1 and CDR2: MDHEN, SYDVKM. The CDR3: CASTEKGPSYEQYF. CDR3 DNA sequence: TGTGCCAGCACCGAAAAGGGACCCTCCTACGAGCAGTACTTC.

This clonotype has only a few counts. The chain's CDR3 is CSASSGDSNQPQHF. The CDR3 DNA is TGCAGTGCTAGCTCAGGGGATAGCAATCAGCCCCAGCATTTT. The chain is built from TRBV20-1 and TRBJ1-5, with D possibly being TRBD1 (6 bases). Trimming took off 3 bases at V and 0 bases at J, with 9 bases between the two ends. The CDR3 is made up of 14 amino acids. CDR1 is DFQATT and CDR2 is SNEGSKA in the germline V gene (reference sequence).

The chain joins TRBV5-6 to TRBJ2-5; 7 positions match TRBD1. CDR1 is SGHDT, CDR2 YYEEEE, per germline. The length of the CDR3 is 16 residues. J lost 4 bases, V lost 2 bases, and 11 bases had no gene match. CDR3 sequence reads: CASSFQTGARGETQYF. CDR3 nucleotides: TGTGCCAGCAGCTTCCAAACAGGGGCCAGAGGAGAGACCCAGTACTTC.

This clonotype was detected ten times or more. The chain uses TRBV7-3 and TRBJ2-7; 8 positions agree with TRBD2. This CDR3 is built from 14 residues. V lost 1 base and J lost 5; bases outside the gene matches: 4. Germline V CDR1 and CDR2: SGHTA, FQGTGA. For the CDR3, the DNA is TGTGCCAGCAGCTTAAACGGGAGGGCGAACGAGCAGTACTTC. Translation gives CASSLNGRANEQYF.

This clonotype was counted only a few times. The genes are TRBV6-2 or TRBV6-3 and TRBJ2-3; the D is unclear. The CDR3 is 16 amino acids. Germline V lookup: CDR1 MNHEY, CDR2 SVGEGT. V lost 1 base, J lost 0 bases, and 11 bases lay in between. CDR3 region: CASSYLGSESTDTQYF. CDR3 DNA: TGTGCCAGCAGTTACTTGGGGTCTGAAAGCACAGATACGCAGTATTTT.

This clonotype was seen repeatedly, ten times or more. The chain uses TRBV15 and TRBJ2-1; possible D gene TRBD1, 6 bases. Germline V gives CDR1 LNHNV, CDR2 YYDKDF (reference sequence). V gave up 3 bases and J gave up 0 bases, with 12 bases separating them. The CDR3 runs 16 residues. CDR3 nucleotides: TGTGCCACCAGCAGCAACAGGGTTACCTCCTACAATGAGCAGTTCTTC. Its protein is CATSSNRVTSYNEQFF.

The chain combines TRBV29-1 with TRBJ2-5, with no clear D. V was cut by 1 base and J by 5 bases, with 8 bases left in between. Germline V gene data show CDR1 as SQVTM and CDR2 as ANQGSEA. This CDR3 spans 12 amino acids. The CDR3, as DNA: TGCAGCGTTGAAGGGGCTGTGGAGACCCAGTACTTC. Its protein product is CSVEGAVETQYF.

V usage is TRBV27 and J usage is TRBJ2-3, with D perhaps matching TRBD2 (5 bases). V lost 4 bases and J lost 0, with 17 bases in between. The CDR3 is 17 residues long. Germline V gives CDR1 MNHEY, CDR2 SMNVEV (reference sequence). The CDR3 is CASSSPSRGGSTDTQYF. The CDR3 nucleotides read TGTGCCAGCAGTTCCCCCTCAAGAGGCGGGAGCACAGATACGCAGTATTTT.

This chain connects TRBV12-3 or TRBV12-4 to TRBJ2-1; D call uncertain. The CDR3 is made up of 15 amino acids. V was clipped by 9 bases and J by 6 bases, with 21 bases between them. This CDR3 is CASTGERRISNEQFF. CDR3 sequence (DNA): TGTGCCAGTACGGGTGAAAGACGGATCTCCAATGAGCAGTTCTTC.

This clonotype was recorded at least ten times. The chain carries TRBV7-2 and TRBJ1-5; 8 nucleotides agree with TRBD1. Germline V gives CDR1 SGHTA, CDR2 FQGNSA. The trim removed 5 bases at V and 7 bases at J, leaving 7 bases unmatched. The CDR3 has 14 residues. The CDR3 DNA sequence: TGTGCCAGCAGCAATCAGGGGGCTAGACAGCCCCAGCATTTT. It encodes CASSNQGARQPQHF.

V is TRBV6-1 and J is TRBJ2-1, with D possibly matching TRBD2 (9 bases). The CDR3 spans 19 residues. The germline V gene has CDR1 MNHNS and CDR2 SASEGT. V was clipped by 3 bases and J by 4 bases, with 25 bases between them. This CDR3 is CASSETGALGLAPYNEQFF. The CDR3 region has the DNA TGTGCCAGCAGTGAGACAGGGGCTCTCGGACTAGCGCCGTACAATGAGCAGTTCTTC.

CDR3 nucleotides: TGTGCCAGCAGTGATTGGGGTCCCGGTGGCAATCAGCCCCAGCATTTT. This codes for CASSDWGPGGNQPQHF. The chain joins TRBV6-2 or TRBV6-3 to TRBJ1-5; D is undetermined. V was cut by 5 bases and J by 2 bases, with 16 bases left in between. CDR3 length: 16 amino acids. Germline CDR1 reads MNHEY; CDR2 reads SVGEGT.

This clonotype was recorded at least ten times. The J gene is TRBJ2-4, the V gene TRBV29-1, with no clear D. The ends were cut back, 7 bases at V and 5 bases at J, with 15 bases in the middle. The CDR3 length is 13 residues. The germline gives CDR1 SQVTM, CDR2 ANQGSEA. For the CDR3, the DNA is TGCAGCGCCCTGACCCTTGATGAAAACATTCAGTACTTC. Amino acids: CSALTLDENIQYF.

This chain uses TRBV14 with TRBJ2-3; weak D call: TRBD2 (6 bases). The V end lost 3 bases, the J end lost 0 bases, and 13 bases lay between the germline ends. The CDR3 has 16 amino acids. In germline, CDR1 is SGHDN, CDR2 FVKESK. In nucleotides, the CDR3 is TGTGCCAGCAGCCAGCTCGGGAGCTCTAGCACAGATACGCAGTATTTT. This codes for CASSQLGSSSTDTQYF.

The chain joins TRBV12-3 or TRBV12-4 to TRBJ1-5; D perhaps matches TRBD1 (6 bases). V gave up 5 bases and J gave up 1 base, with 15 bases separating them. This CDR3 is 16 amino acids long. The CDR3 reads CASSPRGTASNQPQHF. The CDR3 DNA reads as TGTGCCAGCAGTCCAAGGGGGACGGCGAGCAATCAGCCCCAGCATTTT.

A few counts support this clonotype. V usage is TRBV3-1 and J usage is TRBJ1-1; D is undetermined. The CDR3 is 14 residues long. CDR1 and CDR2 from the germline V gene are LGHDT and YNNKEL (reference sequence). The V end lost 0 bases, the J end lost 1 base, and 6 bases lay between the germline ends. DNA of the CDR3: TGTGCCAGCAGCCAAGATTGGCGGAACACTGAAGCTTTCTTT. It translates to CASSQDWRNTEAFF.

In this sample, this clonotype turned up a few times. V is TRBV20-1 and J is TRBJ2-1; TRBD2 matches 9 bases. Trimming cost V 0 bases and J 4 bases; bases outside gene matches: 10. There are 17 residues in the CDR3. Germline CDR1 is DFQATT and CDR2 is SNEGSKA (reference sequence). The CDR3 is CSARDYVVAGAYNEQFF. The CDR3 DNA is TGCAGTGCTAGAGATTACGTAGTAGCGGGAGCTTACAATGAGCAGTTCTTC.

This clonotype was observed many times. This sequence joins TRBV10-2 and TRBJ2-7; TRBD2 agrees at 9 bases. The junction had 15 bases not matched to a gene; V was cut back by 2 bases and J by 4 bases. The CDR3 is made up of 18 amino acids. Germline V CDR1 and CDR2: WSHSY, SAAADI. DNA of the CDR3: TGCGCCAGCAGTGAGGGTGGTAGCGGGAGTCTCCCTCCTTACGAGCAGTACTTC. As protein: CASSEGGSGSLPPYEQYF.

The V gene is TRBV4-2, the J gene TRBJ1-4; D is perhaps TRBD1 (6 bases). The CDR3 loop spans 18 amino acids. The V gene lost 4 bases and the J gene lost 0 bases, with 18 bases spanning the gap. Germline V gene sequence: CDR1 LGHNA, CDR2 YNFKEQ. This CDR3 reads CASSPGGGMQATNEKLFF. The CDR3 DNA follows: TGTGCCAGCAGCCCCGGAGGGGGGATGCAGGCAACTAATGAAAAACTGTTTTTT.

The chain links TRBV6-1 to TRBJ1-1; 9 bases are shared with TRBD1. V trimming: 6 bases; J trimming: 8 bases; junction bases outside the gene matches: 7. Germline V gene data show CDR1 as MNHNS and CDR2 as SASEGT. This CDR3 has 13 residues. This CDR3 is CASRTGQGREAFF. DNA of the CDR3: TGTGCCAGCAGAACCGGACAGGGGAGGGAAGCTTTCTTT.

The chain has TRBV29-1 and TRBJ1-1; D ambiguous. The V gene's germline CDR1 is SQVTM and CDR2 ANQGSEA. Between the trimmed V and J ends, which lost 7 bases and 0 bases, there was a span of 21 bases. CDR3 length: 16 amino acids. CDR3 in DNA: TGCAGCGCCCAGGCGAAGGGTCGAGTCATGAACACTGAAGCTTTCTTT. Residues: CSAQAKGRVMNTEAFF.

The chain is built from TRBV28 and TRBJ2-2; D unclear. The CDR3 covers 13 residues. Germline lookup yields CDR1 MDHEN and CDR2 SYDVKM. Between the trimmed V and J ends, which lost 6 bases and 4 bases, there was a span of 9 bases. The CDR3 region has the DNA TGTGCCAGCAGGGACGGAAGCACCGGGGAGCTGTTTTTT. This codes for CASRDGSTGELFF.

This clonotype has a handful of counts. The V gene is TRBV25-1, the J gene TRBJ2-5, with a possible D match to TRBD1 (7 bases). V dropped 4 bases and J dropped 4 bases, with 13 bases sitting between them. The germline V gene has CDR1 MGHDK and CDR2 SYGVNS. The CDR3 is made up of 14 amino acids. Written as DNA, the CDR3 is TGTGCCAGCAGTGCTCCAGGGGGGTCAGAGACCCAGTACTTC. This encodes CASSAPGGSETQYF.

Only a few counts were recorded for this clonotype. The CDR3: CASRLGGGKLDEQYF. CDR3 DNA: TGTGCCAGCAGGTTGGGGGGCGGGAAACTGGACGAGCAGTACTTC. The J gene is TRBJ2-7, the V gene TRBV12-3 or TRBV12-4; D possibly matches TRBD1 or TRBD2 (6 bases each). The CDR3 is 15 residues long. V shed 6 bases and J shed 5 bases, with 20 bases lying between them.

Comments on this clonotype: The conserved phenylalanine or tryptophan is not found at the CDR3 terminus, so this likely reflects a read error. The V and J genes are TRBV4-2 and TRBJ2-3; the D is unclear. V lost 1 base and J lost 1, with 12 bases in between. The CDR3 runs to 16 residues. CDR1 LGHNA and CDR2 YNFKEQ come from the germline V gene. The CDR3 is CASSQVELDRTDTQYS. The CDR3 DNA is TGTGCCAGCAGCCAAGTCGAGTTGGACCGCACAGATACGCAGTATTCT.

J is TRBJ2-5 and V is TRBV20-1, with 8 bases matching TRBD2. Germline V gene lookup returns CDR1 DFQATT and CDR2 SNEGSKA (reference sequence). The CDR3 totals 15 residues. V shed 3 bases and J 4 bases; nucleotides not matched to a gene: 10. For the CDR3, the DNA is TGCAGTGCTAGTGGTCAGCGGGGGACGTTAGAGACCCAGTACTTC. This gives the protein CSASGQRGTLETQYF.

This clonotype was found a few times. This chain connects TRBV3-1 to TRBJ2-3; TRBD2 agrees at 11 bases. Germline CDR1 LGHDT, CDR2 YNNKEL (reference sequence). The V gene end was trimmed by 5 bases and the J gene end by 0 bases; junction bases not matched to a gene: 10. The CDR3 totals 18 residues. The CDR3 sequence: CASSARLAGGTSTDTQYF. CDR3 nucleotides: TGTGCCAGCAGCGCGAGGTTAGCGGGGGGGACTAGCACAGATACGCAGTATTTT.

The table lists this clonotype with many counts. The chain has TRBV12-3 or TRBV12-4 and TRBJ2-3, with TRBD1 matching over 9 bases. V lost 5 bases and J lost 3; bases outside the gene matches: 6. The CDR3 has 15 residues. The CDR3 DNA reads as TGTGCCAGCAGTCGACAGGGGGAGGAAACAGATACGCAGTATTTT. This encodes CASSRQGEETDTQYF.

The genes are TRBV5-1 and TRBJ2-2; 7 bases align to TRBD1. Germline values: CDR1 SGHRS, CDR2 YFSETQ. The trim removed 4 bases at V and 2 bases at J, leaving 5 bases unmatched. This CDR3 is 15 amino acids long. In DNA, the CDR3 is TGCGCCAGCAGCCGGGGACAGAGTAACACCGGGGAGCTGTTTTTT. This sequence encodes CASSRGQSNTGELFF. The variable domain in full, completed from reference TRBV5-1 and TRBJ2-2, reads KAGVTQTPRYLIKTRGQQVTLSCSPISGHRSVSWYQQTPGQGLQFLFEYFSETQRNKGNFPGRFSGRQFSNSRSEMNVSTLELGDSALYLCASSRGQSNTGELFFGEGSRLTVL.